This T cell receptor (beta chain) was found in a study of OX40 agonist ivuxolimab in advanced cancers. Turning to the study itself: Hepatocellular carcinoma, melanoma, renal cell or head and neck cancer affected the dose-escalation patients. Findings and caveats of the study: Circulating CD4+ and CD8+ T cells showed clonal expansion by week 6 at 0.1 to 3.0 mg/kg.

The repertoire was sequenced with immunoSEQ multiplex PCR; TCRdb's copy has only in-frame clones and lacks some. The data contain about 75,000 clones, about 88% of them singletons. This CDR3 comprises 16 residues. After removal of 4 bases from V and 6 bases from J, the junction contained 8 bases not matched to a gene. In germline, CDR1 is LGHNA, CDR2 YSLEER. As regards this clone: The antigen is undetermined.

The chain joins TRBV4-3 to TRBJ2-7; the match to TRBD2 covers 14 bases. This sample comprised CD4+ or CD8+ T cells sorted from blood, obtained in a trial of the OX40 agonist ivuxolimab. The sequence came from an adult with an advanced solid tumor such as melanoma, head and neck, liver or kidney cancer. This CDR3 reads CASSRRLAGGPAEQYF. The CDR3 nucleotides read TGCGCCAGCAGCCGCAGACTAGCGGGAGGGCCCGCCGAGCAGTACTTC.